This is a list of T cell receptor beta chains from one sample in a study of T cell responses to AZD1222 COVID-19 vaccine. The protocol was immunoSEQ multiplex PCR, while the TCRdb copy is restricted to in-frame clones and leaves out a portion. The repertoire has fewer than 100,000 clones, around 88% of them found once; the top ten carry around a tenth. Sequencing used peripheral blood, obtained 28 days after the second AZD1222 dose. The receptors stem from an adult who received the AZD1222 COVID-19 vaccine. Each CDR3 is given with its conserved first and last residue. The D gene is left open where the match is weak.

v_call	d_call	j_call	cdr3_nt	cdr3_aa
TRBV19	.	TRBJ1-6	TGTGCCAGTAGTATAGGGTATAATTCACCCCTCCACTTT	CASSIGYNSPLHF
TRBV5-5	.	TRBJ2-7	TGTGCCAGCAGCTTGATAGCAGGGGTTGGGGATTACGAGCAGTACTTC	CASSLIAGVGDYEQYF
TRBV5-1	.	TRBJ2-5	TGCGCCAGCAGCTTGGCCCGCGAGAAAGAGACCCAGTACTTC	CASSLAREKETQYF
TRBV7-2	TRBD2	TRBJ2-1	TGTGCCAGCAGCTTAGGACGAGCGGGGGGGCCTGGTGAGCAGTTCTTC	CASSLGRAGGPGEQFF
TRBV4-3	.	TRBJ2-1	TGCGCCAGCAGCCGGACAGACTCCTACAATGAGCAGTTCTTC	CASSRTDSYNEQFF
TRBV7-3	TRBD2	TRBJ2-1	TGTGCCAGCAGCCTAAGCGGGGATTCCTACAATGAGCAGTTCTTC	CASSLSGDSYNEQFF
TRBV5-6	.	TRBJ2-7	TGTGCCAGCAGCTTAGGAAGAGCAGGCGAGCAGTACTTC	CASSLGRAGEQYF
TRBV4-1	.	TRBJ1-5	TGCGCCAGCAGCCAAGATGGGGGACTCGGCAATCAGCCCCAGCATTTT	CASSQDGGLGNQPQHF
TRBV5-5	.	TRBJ1-4	TGTGCCAGCAATGTGGGGGTTGGTGAAAAACTGTTTTTT	CASNVGVGEKLFF
TRBV6-1	.	TRBJ1-1	TGTGCCAGCAGTCAAGGACACGGGGGCCTTGAGCAAAAAGCTTTCTTT	CASSQGHGGLEQKAFF
TRBV11-3	.	TRBJ2-1	TGTGCCAGCAGCTTACGGTCCAATGAGCAGTTCTTC	CASSLRSNEQFF
TRBV5-1	TRBD1	TRBJ2-7	TGCGCCAGCAGCCAGGGACAGGGGGAAGGCGAGCAGTACTTC	CASSQGQGEGEQYF
TRBV24-1	.	TRBJ2-1	TGTGCCACCAGTGATAAAGGGTGGAGAGAAAGGAATGAGCAGTTCTTC	CATSDKGWRERNEQFF
TRBV3-1/TRBV3-2	TRBD1	TRBJ1-5	TGTGCCAGCAGCCAAGATCAAGGGACAGCTGATAGACAGCCCCAGCATTTT	CASSQDQGTADRQPQHF
TRBV18	.	TRBJ1-3	TGTGCCAGCTCAGAAATAGCCGGACCGTCTGGAAACACCATATATTTT	CASSEIAGPSGNTIYF